These T cell receptor beta chains were read from a single sample in a study of cytomegalovirus exposure and HLA in healthy donors. The method was immunoSEQ multiplex PCR; TCRdb's version includes in-frame clones alone and lacks a portion of them. The table lists over 95,000 clones, about 70% of them singletons. The sample comprised PBMCs. These receptors were taken from a human donor in good health. Both conserved end residues are part of each CDR3. The order of the fields is CDR3 DNA, CDR3 protein, D gene, V gene, clone size, J gene. The D gene is left open where the match is weak. Expanded clones are given a class, and other clones once, few, many or no size at all.

DNA: TGTGCCAGCACGGAGACAGGGCGGCCTAATGAAAAACTGTTTTTT
CDR3: CASTETGRPNEKLFF
D: TRBD1
V: TRBV2
size: few
J: TRBJ1-4

DNA: TGCAGCGTTGAAAGGGGTCTTAGCGGGATCCACGAGCAGTACTTC
CDR3: CSVERGLSGIHEQYF
D: TRBD2
V: TRBV29-1
size: few
J: TRBJ2-7

DNA: TGTGCCAGCAGGCAGGGACAGGCCCATCTGGAGCAGTACTTC
CDR3: CASRQGQAHLEQYF
D: TRBD1
V: TRBV7-9
size: few
J: TRBJ2-7

DNA: TGTGCCAGTAGGACAACAGGGGGCGGTGGGGGCAATCAGCCCCAGCATTTT
CDR3: CASRTTGGGGGNQPQHF
D: TRBD1
V: TRBV19
size: NA
J: TRBJ1-5

DNA: TGTGCCAGCAGCTCACAGGGTACGGATGAGCAGTTCTTC
CDR3: CASSSQGTDEQFF
D: NA
V: TRBV7-9
size: NA
J: TRBJ2-1

DNA: TGCGCCAGCAGCCAACTCCCGGGACAGGGGGCGAGCGGGGAGCTGTTTTTT
CDR3: CASSQLPGQGASGELFF
D: TRBD1
V: TRBV4-1
size: few
J: TRBJ2-2

DNA: TGTGCCAGCAGTGTCTCCGGGACACCGACCTCCTACGAGCAGTACTTC
CDR3: CASSVSGTPTSYEQYF
D: NA
V: TRBV6-1
size: few
J: TRBJ2-7

DNA: TGCGCCAGCAGCTCCGGACAGGGGAACTATGGCTACACCTTC
CDR3: CASSSGQGNYGYTF
D: TRBD1
V: TRBV5-1
size: NA
J: TRBJ1-2

DNA: TGTGCCAGCAGCTCTCAGGTGCTAGCGGCACAAGAGACCCAGTACTTC
CDR3: CASSSQVLAAQETQYF
D: TRBD2
V: TRBV5-4
size: NA
J: TRBJ2-5

DNA: TGTGCCAGCAATTCCGACAGACCGAACACTGAAGCTTTCTTT
CDR3: CASNSDRPNTEAFF
D: NA
V: TRBV9
size: NA
J: TRBJ1-1

DNA: TGTGCCAGCAGCCAAGATGGGCAGGCGAGCTCCTACAATGAGCAGTTCTTC
CDR3: CASSQDGQASSYNEQFF
D: NA
V: TRBV4-2
size: NA
J: TRBJ2-1

DNA: TGTGCCAGCCGAAAAGACAGGGTTCTAGAAAAACTGTTTTTT
CDR3: CASRKDRVLEKLFF
D: TRBD1
V: TRBV6-1
size: NA
J: TRBJ1-4

DNA: TGTGCCAGCAGCCCCTACGGGGGGGCAGTCTATGGCTACACCTTC
CDR3: CASSPYGGAVYGYTF
D: NA
V: TRBV7-9
size: NA
J: TRBJ1-2

DNA: TGTGCCAGCAGGTTCCTAGCGGGAGGGTCTGACGAGCAGTTCTTC
CDR3: CASRFLAGGSDEQFF
D: TRBD2
V: TRBV7-9
size: few
J: TRBJ2-1

DNA: TGTGCCAGCAGAGCAACCGGGACAAAGGAGCAGTTCTTC
CDR3: CASRATGTKEQFF
D: NA
V: TRBV27
size: NA
J: TRBJ2-1

DNA: TGTGCCAGCAGCCCTAGGAACCAGGGGACTGAAGCTTTCTTT
CDR3: CASSPRNQGTEAFF
D: NA
V: TRBV6-6
size: NA
J: TRBJ1-1

DNA: TGTGCCAGCACGGGGTCCATGAACACTGAAGCTTTCTTT
CDR3: CASTGSMNTEAFF
D: NA
V: TRBV2
size: NA
J: TRBJ1-1

DNA: TGTGCCAGCAAAGATGGGAGCAGCAATCAGCCCCAGCATTTT
CDR3: CASKDGSSNQPQHF
D: NA
V: TRBV6-5
size: few
J: TRBJ1-5

DNA: TGCGCCAGCAGCCTCGTGGGACAGGGGGCCAATGAGCAGTTCTTC
CDR3: CASSLVGQGANEQFF
D: TRBD1
V: TRBV5-1
size: NA
J: TRBJ2-1

DNA: TGCAGCGTTTCAAGGGGGAGCTACGAGCAGTACTTC
CDR3: CSVSRGSYEQYF
D: NA
V: TRBV29-1
size: NA
J: TRBJ2-7

DNA: TGCGCCAGCAGCCTCCAATCCGGGACAGGGGGGAGAAATGAGCAGTTCTTC
CDR3: CASSLQSGTGGRNEQFF
D: TRBD1
V: TRBV4-3
size: NA
J: TRBJ2-1

DNA: TGCGCCAGCAGTGTCAATACCGGGACTAGCGGGACAAATGAGCAGTTCTTC
CDR3: CASSVNTGTSGTNEQFF
D: TRBD2
V: TRBV5-1
size: NA
J: TRBJ2-1

DNA: TGTGCCAGCAGCTTTTCAGGGGCTGAAAAACTGTTTTTT
CDR3: CASSFSGAEKLFF
D: NA
V: TRBV7-9
size: NA
J: TRBJ1-4

DNA: TGTGCCAGCAGCCTCGACAGGGGTAGCGAGCAGTACTTC
CDR3: CASSLDRGSEQYF
D: TRBD1
V: TRBV6-4
size: NA
J: TRBJ2-7

DNA: TGTGCCACCAGCACCAAAAAGACAGTTCATCAGCCCCAGCATTTT
CDR3: CATSTKKTVHQPQHF
D: NA
V: TRBV15
size: NA
J: TRBJ1-5

DNA: TGCGCCAGCAGCCAAGATTTGACAGGTTATCAGCCCCAGCATTTT
CDR3: CASSQDLTGYQPQHF
D: NA
V: TRBV4-3
size: NA
J: TRBJ1-5

DNA: TGCGCCAGCAGTCCATCCTGGGCGGGAGACCCAGATACGCAGTATTTT
CDR3: CASSPSWAGDPDTQYF
D: TRBD2
V: TRBV5-1
size: NA
J: TRBJ2-3

DNA: TGTGCCAGTAGTCACCCGGGAGGGAACACTGAAGCTTTCTTT
CDR3: CASSHPGGNTEAFF
D: NA
V: TRBV19
size: NA
J: TRBJ1-1

DNA: TGCAGCGTAATGAGGCCAGGGCTAACGGGTACGCAGTATTTT
CDR3: CSVMRPGLTGTQYF
D: NA
V: TRBV29-1
size: once
J: TRBJ2-3

DNA: TGTGCCCGCCAGTCCGGGACACTTAACTATGGCTACACCTTC
CDR3: CARQSGTLNYGYTF
D: NA
V: TRBV30
size: NA
J: TRBJ1-2

DNA: TGTGCCAGCAGTCCCGCCGTCGGGACAGGGAATCAGCCCCAGCATTTT
CDR3: CASSPAVGTGNQPQHF
D: TRBD1
V: TRBV27
size: NA
J: TRBJ1-5

DNA: TGCGCCAGCGCTAGGCAGTCGCCGAGCTCCTATAATTCACCCCTCCACTTT
CDR3: CASARQSPSSYNSPLHF
D: NA
V: TRBV5-1
size: NA
J: TRBJ1-6

DNA: TGTGCCAGCAGTGAATTCAGGGGGAGTGAGACCCAGTACTTC
CDR3: CASSEFRGSETQYF
D: TRBD1
V: TRBV25-1
size: NA
J: TRBJ2-5

DNA: TGTGCCTGGAGCCCAGGACAGGCCAATCAGCCCCAGCATTTT
CDR3: CAWSPGQANQPQHF
D: TRBD1
V: TRBV30
size: NA
J: TRBJ1-5

DNA: TGTGCCAGCAGTAAAACAGGGGTCTACGAGCAGTACTTC
CDR3: CASSKTGVYEQYF
D: TRBD1
V: TRBV2
size: NA
J: TRBJ2-7

DNA: TGCGCCAGCAGCTCAGGCGGGGGGCGCCACGAGCAGTACTTC
CDR3: CASSSGGGRHEQYF
D: TRBD2
V: TRBV5-1
size: NA
J: TRBJ2-7

DNA: TGTGCCAGCAGCACTAGCTTTCTCTCCTACAATGAGCAGTTCTTC
CDR3: CASSTSFLSYNEQFF
D: NA
V: TRBV6-5
size: NA
J: TRBJ2-1

DNA: TGTGCCAGCAGCTTGGGAGGACAGGGGTACGGTGGCTACACCTTC
CDR3: CASSLGGQGYGGYTF
D: TRBD1
V: TRBV5-4
size: NA
J: TRBJ1-2

DNA: TGCGCCAGCAGCGAACCAGGCAGGGGGAGAGAGACCCAGTACTTC
CDR3: CASSEPGRGRETQYF
D: TRBD1
V: TRBV5-1
size: NA
J: TRBJ2-5

DNA: TGTGCCAGCAGCTTTGGGACAGGGAACGAGCAGTACTTC
CDR3: CASSFGTGNEQYF
D: TRBD1
V: TRBV11-2
size: NA
J: TRBJ2-7

DNA: TGTGCAAGTCGCTCGATACAGAGACCGGGACTTCTGATCTACGAGCAGTACTTC
CDR3: CASRSIQRPGLLIYEQYF
D: NA
V: TRBV12-2
size: NA
J: TRBJ2-7

DNA: TGTGCCAGCAGCTTTTCTAGCGGGAGCCCTAGGACCGGGGAGCTGTTTTTT
CDR3: CASSFSSGSPRTGELFF
D: TRBD2
V: TRBV7-6
size: NA
J: TRBJ2-2

DNA: TGTGCCAGCAGCTTAGATATACCAGCGGGGGTTTCCGCCTCCTACAATGAGCAGTTCTTC
CDR3: CASSLDIPAGVSASYNEQFF
D: TRBD2
V: TRBV11-2
size: NA
J: TRBJ2-1

DNA: TGTGCCAGCAGTCAACTGTCTTGGACTAGCGGGAGGCCAGATACGCAGTATTTT
CDR3: CASSQLSWTSGRPDTQYF
D: TRBD2
V: TRBV27
size: NA
J: TRBJ2-3

DNA: TGCAGCGTTGGAGGCAGGGGTTCCGATACGCAGTATTTT
CDR3: CSVGGRGSDTQYF
D: NA
V: TRBV29-1
size: NA
J: TRBJ2-3

DNA: TGTGCCAGCAGCTCTCAAACATACAATGAGCAGTTCTTC
CDR3: CASSSQTYNEQFF
D: NA
V: TRBV7-2
size: NA
J: TRBJ2-1

DNA: TGCGCCAGCAGCCCGGGGACTAGCGGGAGCTTCGCGGCGGAGACCCAGTACTTC
CDR3: CASSPGTSGSFAAETQYF
D: TRBD2
V: TRBV5-1
size: NA
J: TRBJ2-5

DNA: TGCGCCAGCAGCCAGGGGTCGGGAGGAGGCTACACCTTC
CDR3: CASSQGSGGGYTF
D: NA
V: TRBV4-1
size: once
J: TRBJ1-2